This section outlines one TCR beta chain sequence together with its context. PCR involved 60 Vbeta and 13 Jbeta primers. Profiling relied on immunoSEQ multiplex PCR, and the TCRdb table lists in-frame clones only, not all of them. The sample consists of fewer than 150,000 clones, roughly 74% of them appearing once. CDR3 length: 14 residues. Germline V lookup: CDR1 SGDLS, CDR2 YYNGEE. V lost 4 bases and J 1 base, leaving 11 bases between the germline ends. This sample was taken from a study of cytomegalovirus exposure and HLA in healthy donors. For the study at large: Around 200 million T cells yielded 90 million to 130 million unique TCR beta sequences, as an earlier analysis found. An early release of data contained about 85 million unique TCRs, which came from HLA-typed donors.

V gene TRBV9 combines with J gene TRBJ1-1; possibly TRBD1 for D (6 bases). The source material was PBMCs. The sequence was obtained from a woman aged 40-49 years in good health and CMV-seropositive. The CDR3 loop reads CASSPQTGNTEAFF. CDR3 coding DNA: TGTGCCAGCAGCCCCCAGACAGGGAACACTGAAGCTTTCTTT.